The 32 T cell receptor beta chains presented below share a single source sample, sequenced in a study of CD8 T cells in Susac syndrome. It was with random hexamers that about 0.45 to 1 ug RNA was reverse transcribed. In TCRdb, the immunoSEQ multiplex PCR reads were re-called with MiXCR into one record per CDR3 protein. Here the sample spans over 150,000 distinct CDR3 sequences, around 94% being singletons. The sequenced material came from CD4+ T cells from PBMCs. Receptors were obtained from a human donor with Susac syndrome.

The chain couples TRBV14 to TRBJ2-6; unclear D gene. In germline, CDR1 is SGHDN, CDR2 FVKESK. The length of the CDR3 is 15 residues. Deletions cut 6 bases from V and 4 bases from J, with 13 bases between. In nucleotides, the CDR3 is TGTGCCAGCAGGGCTTGGGGTGACGGGGCCAACGTCCTGACTTTC. This sequence encodes CASRAWGDGANVLTF. The variable domain in full, completed from reference TRBV14 and TRBJ2-6, reads EAGVTQFPSHSVIEKGQTVTLRCDPISGHDNLYWYRRVMGKEIKFLLHFVKESKQDESGMPNNRFLAERTGGTYSTLKVQPAELEDSGVYFCASRAWGDGANVLTFGAGSRLTVL.

The V and J genes are TRBV28 and TRBJ2-3; 14 bases agree with TRBD2. After removal of 6 bases from V and 2 bases from J, the junction contained 16 bases not matched to a gene. The CDR3 spans 20 residues. Germline-derived CDR1 and CDR2 are MDHEN and SYDVKM. DNA of the CDR3: TGTGCCAGCAGGCCCCCGGGACTAGCGGGAGATCTGCGCCTCACAGATACGCAGTATTTT. This gives the protein CASRPPGLAGDLRLTDTQYF.

This clonotype turned up a few times. V and J are TRBV29-1 and TRBJ1-1; no definite D call. Germline-derived CDR1 and CDR2 are SQVTM and ANQGSEA. This CDR3 comprises 11 residues. Trimming shortened V by 7 bases and J by 0 bases, and 6 bases separated the two germline ends. The CDR3 reads CSAQMNTEAFF. DNA for the CDR3: TGCAGCGCGCAGATGAACACTGAAGCTTTCTTT.

This clonotype is a singleton in its sample. The genes are TRBV5-4 and TRBJ1-1; TRBD1 aligns across 7 bases. CDR3 size: 15 residues. V was pared by 6 bases and J by 1 base, with 9 bases of the junction left unmatched. Germline V gene sequence: CDR1 SGHNT, CDR2 YYREEE (reference sequence). As DNA, the CDR3 is TGTGCCAGCACCACTTTGCAGGGGGGGAACACTGAAGCTTTCTTT. Translated: CASTTLQGGNTEAFF.

The gene calls are TRBV6-2 or TRBV6-3 and TRBJ2-1; possible D gene TRBD2, 5 bases. V lost 2 bases and J lost 9, with 11 bases in between. CDR1 and CDR2 (germline): MNHEY, SVGEGT. The CDR3 has 13 residues. CDR3 loop: CASSYGLAPEQFF. The CDR3 nucleotides are TGTGCCAGCAGTTACGGGCTAGCCCCTGAGCAGTTCTTC.

The chain couples TRBV5-6 to TRBJ1-1, with D maybe TRBD1 (5 bases). With 4 bases removed from V and 4 bases from J, the gap between germline ends came to 14 bases. Germline values: CDR1 SGHDT, CDR2 YYEEEE. This CDR3 has 14 residues. The CDR3, as DNA: TGTGCCAGCAGCCAGAACTCAGGGACCACTGAAGCTTTCTTT. Translation: CASSQNSGTTEAFF.

The chain links TRBV20-1 to TRBJ2-2; D is unresolved. V gave up 4 bases and J gave up 6 bases, with 9 bases separating them. From germline, CDR1 is DFQATT and CDR2 SNEGSKA (reference sequence). The CDR3 is 12 residues long. CDR3 sequence reads: CSAKNPPGELFF. The DNA of the CDR3 is TGCAGTGCTAAGAATCCCCCCGGGGAGCTGTTTTTT.

For the CDR3, the DNA is TGCAGTGCAGCCGGGGTAGCCTCCTACAATGAGCAGTTCTTC. This codes for CSAAGVASYNEQFF. The chain employs TRBV20-1 and TRBJ2-1, with a weak D call TRBD2 (5 bases). The CDR3 has 14 amino acids. Germline lookup yields CDR1 DFQATT and CDR2 SNEGSKA (reference sequence). Trimming stripped 6 bases from V and 0 bases from J, with 12 bases between.

V is TRBV6-6 and J is TRBJ1-1; 7 bases fit TRBD1. Germline-derived CDR1 and CDR2 are MNHNY and SVGAGI (reference sequence). This CDR3 spans 14 amino acids. The V gene end was trimmed by 5 bases and the J gene end by 2 bases; junction bases not matched to a gene: 5. CDR3 in DNA: TGTGCCAGCAGTGACGGGACAGCAAACACTGAAGCTTTCTTT. As protein: CASSDGTANTEAFF.

The chain is built from TRBV19 and TRBJ1-6; unclear D gene. CDR3 length: 15 residues. Germline V lookup: CDR1 LNHDA, CDR2 SQIVND (reference sequence). Trimming stripped 3 bases from V and 0 bases from J, with 6 bases between. The CDR3 protein is CASSIQSSYNSPLHF. For the CDR3, the DNA is TGTGCCAGTAGTATTCAGAGCTCCTATAATTCACCCCTCCACTTT.

This clonotype has only one observation. This CDR3 is missing its conserved last phenylalanine or tryptophan, likely due to a read error. The chain is built from TRBV20-1 and TRBJ1-1, with D hard to call. CDR1 is DFQATT and CDR2 is SNEGSKA in the germline V gene (reference sequence). This CDR3 contains 12 residues. The germline V and J ends were trimmed by 2 bases and 7 bases, with 11 bases remaining between them. The chain's CDR3 is CSARSDGVEAFL. CDR3 nucleotide sequence: TGCAGTGCTAGAAGCGATGGGGTTGAAGCTTTCTTG.

The chain has TRBV6-2 or TRBV6-3 and TRBJ2-7; D gene ambiguous. V lost 5 bases and J lost 3, with 14 bases in between. Germline V gene sequence: CDR1 MNHEY, CDR2 SVGEGT. The CDR3 extends over 14 amino acids. Written as DNA, the CDR3 is TGTGCCAGCAGTAGCCAGAGAGTAGGCTACGAGCAGTACTTC. Its translation: CASSSQRVGYEQYF.

The J gene is TRBJ2-7, the V gene TRBV20-1; a possible D gene is TRBD1 (6 bases). Germline assignment: CDR1 DFQATT and CDR2 SNEGSKA (reference sequence). Trimming cost V 6 bases and J 1 base, with 16 bases left between them. The CDR3 has 14 amino acids. DNA of the CDR3: TGCAGTGCCCCCGATCGGACAGTTTCCTACGAGCAGTACTTC. Translating gives CSAPDRTVSYEQYF.

CDR3 in amino acids: CAWSVGHMNTEAFF. DNA of the CDR3: TGTGCCTGGAGTGTAGGCCACATGAACACTGAAGCTTTCTTT. The chain combines TRBV30 with TRBJ1-1; D gene uncertain. This CDR3 contains 14 residues. CDR1 is GTSNPN and CDR2 is SVGIG in the germline V gene (reference sequence). The V end lost 0 bases, the J end lost 0 bases, and 8 bases lay between the germline ends.

The genes are TRBV20-1 and TRBJ2-3; no clear D gene. This CDR3 comprises 13 residues. V was clipped by 4 bases and J by 0 bases, with 8 bases between them. CDR1 and CDR2 (germline): DFQATT, SNEGSKA (reference sequence). Written as DNA, the CDR3 is TGCAGTGCTACGGATACTAGCACAGATACGCAGTATTTT. Its protein is CSATDTSTDTQYF.

This clonotype was observed a few times. The chain joins TRBV11-2 to TRBJ1-1; D is ambiguous. The V and J ends lost 8 bases and 0 bases respectively, with 10 bases between them. The CDR3 runs to 13 residues. Germline-derived CDR1 and CDR2 are SGHAT and FQNNGV. Written as DNA, the CDR3 is TGTGCCAGCTCCTCGGGCATGAACACTGAAGCTTTCTTT. This codes for CASSSGMNTEAFF.

V usage is TRBV6-5 and J usage is TRBJ2-2; 7 nucleotides align to TRBD1. CDR1 and CDR2 (germline): MNHEY, SVGAGI. There are 15 residues in the CDR3. Losses at the gene ends were 5 bases for V and 4 bases for J; bases not matched to a gene: 7. The CDR3, as DNA: TGTGCCAGCAGTCAAAATAGACAGGGCACCGGGGAGCTGTTTTTT. Its protein product is CASSQNRQGTGELFF.

The gene calls are TRBV20-1 and TRBJ2-1; 7 bases fit TRBD1. The length of the CDR3 is 14 residues. CDR1 and CDR2 (germline): DFQATT, SNEGSKA (reference sequence). The junction had 3 bases not matched to a gene; V was cut back by 0 bases and J by 4 bases. CDR3 residues: CSARDQGQYNEQFF. CDR3 in DNA: TGCAGTGCTAGAGATCAGGGACAGTACAATGAGCAGTTCTTC.

V and J are TRBV7-9 and TRBJ1-2; 9 bases align to TRBD1. This CDR3 region has 14 residues. With V trimmed by 1 base and J by 7 bases, 4 bases remained unmatched. Per the germline V gene, CDR1 is SEHNR and CDR2 is FQNEAQ (reference sequence). The CDR3 region is CASSLVDRGVGYTF. The CDR3 region has the DNA TGTGCCAGCAGCTTAGTCGACAGGGGGGTTGGCTACACCTTC.

The chain links TRBV20-1 to TRBJ2-5, with D perhaps TRBD2 (6 bases). V dropped 5 bases and J dropped 4 bases, with 14 bases sitting between them. The CDR3 totals 13 residues. In germline, CDR1 is DFQATT, CDR2 SNEGSKA (reference sequence). The CDR3 is CSAPTNGGETQYF. The CDR3 coding sequence is TGCAGTGCTCCCACCAACGGGGGAGAGACCCAGTACTTC.

V and J are TRBV5-6 and TRBJ2-5; TRBD1 agrees at 8 bases. Losses at the gene ends were 4 bases for V and 7 bases for J; bases not matched to a gene: 3. Germline V gene sequence: CDR1 SGHDT, CDR2 YYEEEE. The CDR3 contains 12 residues. CDR3 sequence reads: CASSKDRVTQYF. The CDR3 bases are TGTGCCAGCAGCAAGGACAGGGTGACCCAGTACTTC.

V gene TRBV25-1 combines with J gene TRBJ1-2, with a possible D match to TRBD1 (5 bases). V was clipped by 6 bases and J by 3 bases, with 8 bases between them. The CDR3 contains 12 residues. Germline V gene data show CDR1 as MGHDK and CDR2 as SYGVNS. The CDR3 DNA follows: TGTGCCAGCAGCTGGGGGGACTATGGCTACACCTTC. Translating gives CASSWGDYGYTF.

This sequence joins TRBV20-1 and TRBJ1-2, with D perhaps matching TRBD1 (5 bases). CDR3 length: 12 residues. Germline loops: CDR1 DFQATT, CDR2 SNEGSKA (reference sequence). The V and J ends lost 0 bases and 9 bases respectively, with 11 bases between them. CDR3 amino acids: CSARETAHSYTF. The CDR3, as DNA: TGCAGTGCTAGAGAGACAGCACACAGCTACACCTTC.

The chain links TRBV12-3 or TRBV12-4 to TRBJ2-1; 9 nucleotides agree with TRBD2. The CDR3 is 15 amino acids. Trimming removed 1 base from V and 6 bases from J; junction bases left unmatched: 4. The DNA of the CDR3 is TGTGCCAGCAGTTTAGACCTAGCGGGGATCAATGAGCAGTTCTTC. This encodes CASSLDLAGINEQFF.

The chain combines TRBV20-1 with TRBJ1-4; D perhaps matches TRBD1 (6 bases). The germline gives CDR1 DFQATT, CDR2 SNEGSKA (reference sequence). CDR3 length: 13 residues. V lost 6 bases, J lost 3 bases, and 11 bases lay in between. The DNA for the CDR3 is TGCAGTGCCGGGGGCAAGGCTAATGAAAAACTGTTTTTT. Its translation: CSAGGKANEKLFF.

V gene TRBV6-5 combines with J gene TRBJ1-1; the D gene is possibly TRBD1 (6 bases). Trimming left V 0 bases short and J 3 bases short, with 8 bases between. CDR1 is MNHEY, CDR2 SVGAGI, per germline. CDR3 length equals 14 residues. CDR3 DNA sequence: TGTGCCAGCAGTTACTCTAGGGGGGACACTGAAGCTTTCTTT. Its protein is CASSYSRGDTEAFF.

The rearrangement joins TRBV9 to TRBJ1-1; D not certain. CDR3 length: 13 amino acids. Trimming stripped 4 bases from V and 5 bases from J, with 12 bases between. Germline V gene lookup returns CDR1 SGDLS and CDR2 YYNGEE. CDR3 sequence: CASSISARTEAFF. The CDR3 bases are TGTGCCAGCAGCATATCGGCCCGGACTGAAGCTTTCTTT.

The rearrangement links TRBV29-1 to TRBJ2-3; D not resolved. V was trimmed by 4 bases and J by 3 bases, leaving 23 bases between them. The germline CDR1 and CDR2 sequences are SQVTM and ANQGSEA. The CDR3 length is 17 residues. The CDR3 coding sequence is TGCAGCGTTGCTACGGTCTGGGTTCGGGCACGGACAGATACGCAGTATTTT. Protein sequence: CSVATVWVRARTDTQYF.

This sequence joins TRBV18 and TRBJ2-7; no firm D call. Between the trimmed V and J ends, which lost 2 bases and 3 bases, there was a span of 8 bases. The CDR3 sequence is 13 residues long. CDR1 is KGHSH and CDR2 is LQKENI in the germline V gene. Here the CDR3 reads CASSPSPDYEQYF. The CDR3 DNA sequence: TGTGCCAGCTCACCATCCCCGGACTACGAGCAGTACTTC.

This rearrangement joins TRBV12-3 or TRBV12-4 to TRBJ1-1, with TRBD1 matching 8 bases. The trim removed 5 bases at V and 6 bases at J, leaving 5 bases unmatched. CDR3 length: 13 residues. The CDR3 sequence is CASSTRQGSEAFF. CDR3 DNA: TGTGCCAGCAGTACCAGACAGGGGTCTGAAGCTTTCTTT.

The chain has TRBV21-1 and TRBJ2-5. TRBV21-1 is listed as a pseudogene. The CDR3 consists of 14 residues. The CDR3 loop is CASSKVARQETQYF. CDR3 DNA: TGTGCCAGCAGCAAAGTTGCCAGACAAGAGACCCAGTACTTC.

This clonotype was observed many times. The chain recombines TRBV11-2 with TRBJ2-7; D uncertain. Trimming pared 6 bases from V and 0 bases from J, leaving 3 bases between. CDR3 length: 11 amino acids. Germline assignment: CDR1 SGHAT and CDR2 FQNNGV. CDR3 protein: CASSSSYEQYF. CDR3 in DNA: TGTGCCAGCAGTTCCTCCTACGAGCAGTACTTC. Complete variable domain (other parts from reference TRBV11-2 and TRBJ2-7): EAGVAQSPRYKIIEKRQSVAFWCNPISGHATLYWYQQILGQGPKLLIQFQNNGVVDDSQLPKDRFSAERLKGVDSTLKIQPAKLEDSAVYLCASSSSYEQYFGPGTRLTVT.